A selection of T cell receptor beta chains follows, all from one sample in a study of T cells in Graves' hyperthyroidism and ophthalmopathy. TCRdb analysed the multiplex PCR reads with MiXCR anew, one entry per CDR3 protein. Of about 360,000 distinct CDR3 sequences listed, 13% are singletons. The sample taken for sequencing was blood. Receptors originate from a woman younger than 35 with Graves' hyperthyroidism. CDR3s leave out the opening cysteine and the closing phenylalanine or tryptophan. The order of the fields is J gene, V gene, D gene, clone size, CDR3 protein. D genes are given only for firm matches. Only part of the rows carry a size: once, few, many, or a class if the clone is expanded.

J: TRBJ1-5
V: TRBV12-3/TRBV12-4
D: NA
size: many
CDR3: ASSLFSGRGDQPQH

J: TRBJ2-3
V: TRBV7-3
D: NA
size: many
CDR3: ASSGDNTDTQY

J: TRBJ1-1
V: TRBV4-1
D: NA
size: NA
CDR3: ASSLRENTVAF

J: TRBJ1-5
V: TRBV6-1
D: NA
size: many
CDR3: ASTHTGTSGANQPQH

J: TRBJ2-2
V: TRBV3-1
D: NA
size: many
CDR3: ASSQDPPSYVGGGGELF

J: TRBJ1-2
V: TRBV6-1
D: NA
size: few
CDR3: ASSSPYDTHRYGYT

J: TRBJ1-1
V: TRBV7-2
D: NA
size: many
CDR3: ASSAGRTNTEAF

J: TRBJ2-5
V: TRBV29-1
D: NA
size: few
CDR3: STKTSQETQY

J: TRBJ1-6
V: TRBV27
D: TRBD1
size: many
CDR3: ASGWDSGSPLH

J: TRBJ2-5
V: TRBV2
D: NA
size: many
CDR3: ASMLTQGETQY

J: TRBJ2-7
V: TRBV20-1
D: TRBD1
size: many
CDR3: SLGQGSLEQY

J: TRBJ2-1
V: TRBV2
D: TRBD1
size: many
CDR3: AVHGTGLDNEQF

J: TRBJ1-2
V: TRBV9
D: TRBD1
size: NA
CDR3: ASSVALQGYGYT

J: TRBJ1-2
V: TRBV7-2
D: NA
size: many
CDR3: ASSPRGRSYTYGYT

J: TRBJ1-4
V: TRBV3-1
D: TRBD1
size: NA
CDR3: ASSRTRTGVLANEKLF

J: TRBJ1-5
V: TRBV18
D: NA
size: many
CDR3: ASSNSKVSNQPQH

J: TRBJ2-2
V: TRBV7-3
D: NA
size: many
CDR3: ASSLTGPTITNTGELF

J: TRBJ2-2
V: TRBV5-1
D: TRBD2
size: NA
CDR3: ASSLGLAGDLANTGELF

J: TRBJ1-2
V: TRBV28
D: NA
size: many
CDR3: ASTPDRNYGYT

J: TRBJ2-6
V: TRBV3-1
D: NA
size: NA
CDR3: ASSGRVDFSGANVLT

J: TRBJ2-3
V: TRBV7-8
D: NA
size: many
CDR3: ASSLGPHTDTQY

J: TRBJ2-2
V: TRBV27
D: TRBD1
size: many
CDR3: ASSGEGQGTGELF

J: TRBJ2-3
V: TRBV2
D: TRBD2
size: many
CDR3: ASSVGLAGYADTQY

J: TRBJ2-7
V: TRBV2
D: NA
size: many
CDR3: ASSVDLYEQY

J: TRBJ2-7
V: TRBV7-9
D: TRBD1
size: many
CDR3: ASSHPQGYEQY

J: TRBJ1-3
V: TRBV7-2
D: TRBD1
size: NA
CDR3: ASSISGTGTLGTIY

J: TRBJ2-7
V: TRBV18
D: NA
size: NA
CDR3: ASSPGSGSGSYEQY

J: TRBJ1-3
V: TRBV6-1
D: NA
size: many
CDR3: ATRRGGSGNTIY

J: TRBJ1-5
V: TRBV6-1
D: NA
size: many
CDR3: ASSEPSGQNQPQH

J: TRBJ2-2
V: TRBV7-6
D: NA
size: few
CDR3: ASSSGGGGTGELF

J: TRBJ2-3
V: TRBV11-2
D: NA
size: many
CDR3: ASSLVVDTDTQY

J: TRBJ2-5
V: TRBV20-1
D: TRBD2
size: many
CDR3: SARVGGLGVMETQY

J: TRBJ1-1
V: TRBV6-2/TRBV6-3
D: NA
size: many
CDR3: ASSYKENTEAF

J: TRBJ1-5
V: TRBV16
D: NA
size: NA
CDR3: ASSQYAAGNQPQH

J: TRBJ2-3
V: TRBV3-1
D: TRBD2
size: NA
CDR3: ASSHQRLGLARDTQY